This T cell receptor beta chain was recovered during a study of Tregs in tolerant kidney transplant recipients. Related graft donors supplied nonmyeloablative bone marrow transplants, and mixed chimerism was transient. Unstimulated Tregs (CD4+CD25+CD127-) and CD4+CD25- non-Tregs were sorted from PBMCs. Findings and limits, study-wide: No direct test of biological reproducibility was done here. Nucleotide sequences could not be compared across some patients' samples due to primer changes. Tregs expanded with activated donor B cells seemed most donor-specific.

Germline V CDR1 and CDR2: MNHEY, SVGAGI. With 2 bases removed from V and 4 bases from J, the gap between germline ends came to 9 bases. This CDR3 region has 13 residues. Measured with immunoSEQ multiplex PCR; TCRdb has only the in-frame clones, and not every one. The table has tens of thousands of clones, around nine tenths seen once. About this clone itself: Its antigen is unknown.

V and J are TRBV6-5 and TRBJ2-7; weak D call: TRBD2 (6 bases). The clonotype originates from a human patient who received a combined kidney and bone marrow transplant. Some of the T cells may derive from the graft donor. The sequences come from CD4+ T cells from blood (PBMCs), collected 24 months after the transplant. Here the CDR3 reads CASSYGAGYEQYF. DNA for the CDR3: TGTGCCAGCAGTTACGGGGCGGGGTACGAGCAGTACTTC.